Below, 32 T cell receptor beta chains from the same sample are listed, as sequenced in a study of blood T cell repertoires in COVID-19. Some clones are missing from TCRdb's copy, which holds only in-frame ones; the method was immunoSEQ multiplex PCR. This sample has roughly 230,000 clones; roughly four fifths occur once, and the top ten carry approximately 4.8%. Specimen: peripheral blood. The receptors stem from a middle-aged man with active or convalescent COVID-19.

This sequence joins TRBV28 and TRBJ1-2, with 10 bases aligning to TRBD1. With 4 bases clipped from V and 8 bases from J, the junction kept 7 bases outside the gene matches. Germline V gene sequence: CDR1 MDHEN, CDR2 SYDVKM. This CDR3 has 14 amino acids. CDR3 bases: TGTGCCAGCAGTTCGGTGGGACAGGGGATCGGCTACACCTTC. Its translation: CASSSVGQGIGYTF.

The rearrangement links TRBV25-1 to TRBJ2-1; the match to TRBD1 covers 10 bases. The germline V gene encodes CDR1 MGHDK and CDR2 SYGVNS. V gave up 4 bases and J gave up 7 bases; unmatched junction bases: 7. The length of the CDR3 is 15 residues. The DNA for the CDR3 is TGTGCCAGCAGTGTGAGGACAGGGGGGTTGAATGAGCAGTTCTTC. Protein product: CASSVRTGGLNEQFF.

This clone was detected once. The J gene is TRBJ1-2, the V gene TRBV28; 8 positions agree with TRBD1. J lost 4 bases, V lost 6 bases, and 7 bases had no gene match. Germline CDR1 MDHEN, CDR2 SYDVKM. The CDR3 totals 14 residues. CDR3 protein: CASRPTGGGYGYTF. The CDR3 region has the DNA TGTGCCAGCAGGCCTACAGGGGGAGGCTATGGCTACACCTTC.

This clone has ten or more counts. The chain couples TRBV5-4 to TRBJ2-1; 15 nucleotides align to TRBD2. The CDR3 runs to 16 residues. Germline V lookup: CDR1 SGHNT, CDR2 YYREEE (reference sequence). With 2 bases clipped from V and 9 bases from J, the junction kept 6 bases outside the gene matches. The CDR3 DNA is TGTGCCAGCAGCTTCGGACTAGCGGGGGGGCGTAGTGAGCAGTTCTTC. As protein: CASSFGLAGGRSEQFF.

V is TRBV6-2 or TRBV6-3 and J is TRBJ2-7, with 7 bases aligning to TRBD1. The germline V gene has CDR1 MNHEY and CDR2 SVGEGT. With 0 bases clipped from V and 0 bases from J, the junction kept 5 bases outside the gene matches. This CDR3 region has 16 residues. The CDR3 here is CASSYSMGQSSYEQYF. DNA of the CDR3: TGTGCCAGCAGTTACTCGATGGGACAGAGCTCCTACGAGCAGTACTTC.

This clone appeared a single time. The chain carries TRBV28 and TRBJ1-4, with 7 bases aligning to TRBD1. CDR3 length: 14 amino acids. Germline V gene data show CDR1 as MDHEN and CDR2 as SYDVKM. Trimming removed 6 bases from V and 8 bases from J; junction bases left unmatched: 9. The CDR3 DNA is TGTGCCAGCAGCAGAACAGGGGTGGGAGAAAAACTGTTTTTT. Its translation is CASSRTGVGEKLFF. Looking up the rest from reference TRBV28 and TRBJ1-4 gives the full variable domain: DVKVTQSSRYLVKRTGEKVFLECVQDMDHENMFWYRQDPGLGLRLIYFSYDVKMKEKGDIPEGYSVSREKKERFSLILESASTNQTSMYLCASSRTGVGEKLFFGSGTQLSVL.

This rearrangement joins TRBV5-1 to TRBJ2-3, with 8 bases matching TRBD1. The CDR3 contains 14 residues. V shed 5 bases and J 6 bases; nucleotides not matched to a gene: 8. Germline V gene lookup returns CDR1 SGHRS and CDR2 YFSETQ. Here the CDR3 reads CASSVTGVSDTQYF. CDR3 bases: TGCGCCAGCAGTGTGACAGGGGTTTCGGATACGCAGTATTTT.

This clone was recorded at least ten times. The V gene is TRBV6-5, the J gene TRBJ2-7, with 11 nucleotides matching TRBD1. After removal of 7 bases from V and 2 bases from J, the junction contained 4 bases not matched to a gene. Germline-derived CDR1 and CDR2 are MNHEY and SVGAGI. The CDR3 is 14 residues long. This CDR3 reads CASISDRGPYEQYF. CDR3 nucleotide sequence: TGTGCCAGCATCTCGGACAGGGGGCCCTACGAGCAGTACTTC.

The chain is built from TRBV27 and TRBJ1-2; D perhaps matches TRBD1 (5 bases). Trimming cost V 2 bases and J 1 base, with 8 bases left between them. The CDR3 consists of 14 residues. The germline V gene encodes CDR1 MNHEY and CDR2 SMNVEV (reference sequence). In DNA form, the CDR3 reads TGTGCCAGCAGTTTAAGGGGATATAACTATGGCTACACCTTC. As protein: CASSLRGYNYGYTF.

The CDR3 here is CASSSRAVWVSGELFF. In DNA, the CDR3 is TGTGCCAGCAGTTCAAGAGCGGTGTGGGTATCCGGGGAGCTGTTTTTT. The chain is built from TRBV28 and TRBJ2-2, with D tentatively TRBD2 (5 bases). The CDR3 has 16 residues. V dropped 4 bases and J dropped 6 bases, with 18 bases sitting between them. CDR1 is MDHEN, CDR2 SYDVKM, per germline.

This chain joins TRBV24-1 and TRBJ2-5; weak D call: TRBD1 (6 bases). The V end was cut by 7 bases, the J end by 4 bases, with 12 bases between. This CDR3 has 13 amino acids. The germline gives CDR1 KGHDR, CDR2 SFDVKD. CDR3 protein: CATSLQGRETQYF. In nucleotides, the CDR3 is TGTGCCACCAGCCTACAGGGAAGAGAGACCCAGTACTTC.

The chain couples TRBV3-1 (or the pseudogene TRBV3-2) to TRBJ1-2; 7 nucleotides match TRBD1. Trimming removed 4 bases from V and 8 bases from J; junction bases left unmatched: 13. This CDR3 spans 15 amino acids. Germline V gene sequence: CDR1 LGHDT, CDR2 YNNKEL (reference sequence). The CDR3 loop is CASSLASRGLGGYTF. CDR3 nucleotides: TGTGCCAGCAGCCTCGCGAGTAGGGGGCTAGGGGGCTACACCTTC.

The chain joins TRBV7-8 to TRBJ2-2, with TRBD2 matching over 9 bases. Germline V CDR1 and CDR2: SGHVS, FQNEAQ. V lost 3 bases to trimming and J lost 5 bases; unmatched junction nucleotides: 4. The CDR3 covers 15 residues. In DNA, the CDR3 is TGTGCCAGCAGCTTCCTAGCGGGGTTTACCGGGGAGCTGTTTTTT. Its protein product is CASSFLAGFTGELFF.

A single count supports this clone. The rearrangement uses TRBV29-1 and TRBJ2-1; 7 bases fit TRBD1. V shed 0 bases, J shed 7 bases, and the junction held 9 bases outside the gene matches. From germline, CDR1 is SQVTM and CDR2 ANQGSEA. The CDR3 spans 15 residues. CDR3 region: CSVEEGGRGWNEQFF. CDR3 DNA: TGCAGCGTTGAAGAAGGGGGCAGGGGGTGGAATGAGCAGTTCTTC.

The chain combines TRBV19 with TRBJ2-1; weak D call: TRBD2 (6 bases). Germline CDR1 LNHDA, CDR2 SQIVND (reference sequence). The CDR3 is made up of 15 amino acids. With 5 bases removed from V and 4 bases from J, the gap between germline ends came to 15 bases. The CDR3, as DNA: TGTGCCAGTAGTCCCCTGCGGGGAAAATACAATGAGCAGTTCTTC. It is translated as CASSPLRGKYNEQFF.

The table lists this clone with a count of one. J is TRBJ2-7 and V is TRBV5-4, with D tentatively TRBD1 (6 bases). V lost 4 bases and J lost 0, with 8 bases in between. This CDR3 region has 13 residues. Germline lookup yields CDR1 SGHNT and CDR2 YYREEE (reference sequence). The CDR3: CASSPDSSYEQYF. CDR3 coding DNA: TGTGCCAGCAGCCCGGACAGCTCCTACGAGCAGTACTTC.

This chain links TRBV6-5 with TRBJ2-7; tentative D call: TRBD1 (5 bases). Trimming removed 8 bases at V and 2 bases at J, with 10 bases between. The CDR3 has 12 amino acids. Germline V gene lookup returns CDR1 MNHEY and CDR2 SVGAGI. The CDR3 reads CASWGSAYEQYF. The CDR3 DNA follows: TGTGCCAGCTGGGGCAGCGCCTACGAGCAGTACTTC.

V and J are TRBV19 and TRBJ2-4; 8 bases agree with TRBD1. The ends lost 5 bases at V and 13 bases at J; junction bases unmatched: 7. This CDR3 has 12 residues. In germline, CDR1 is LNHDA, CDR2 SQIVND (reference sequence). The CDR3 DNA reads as TGTGCCAGTAGTGCCGGACAGGGACCACAGTACTTC. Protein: CASSAGQGPQYF. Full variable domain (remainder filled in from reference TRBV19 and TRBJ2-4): DGGITQSPKYLFRKEGQNVTLSCEQNLNHDAMYWYRQDPGQGLRLIYYSQIVNDFQKGDIAEGYSVSREKKESFPLTVTSAQKNPTAFYLCASSAGQGPQYFGAGTRLSVL.

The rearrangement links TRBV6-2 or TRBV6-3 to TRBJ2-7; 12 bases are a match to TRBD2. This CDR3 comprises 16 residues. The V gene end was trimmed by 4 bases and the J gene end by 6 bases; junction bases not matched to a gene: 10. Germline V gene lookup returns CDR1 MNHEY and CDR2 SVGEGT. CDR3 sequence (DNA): TGTGCCAGCAGTTCCACGCTAGCGGGGGGGCAGCGCGAGCAGTACTTC. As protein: CASSSTLAGGQREQYF.

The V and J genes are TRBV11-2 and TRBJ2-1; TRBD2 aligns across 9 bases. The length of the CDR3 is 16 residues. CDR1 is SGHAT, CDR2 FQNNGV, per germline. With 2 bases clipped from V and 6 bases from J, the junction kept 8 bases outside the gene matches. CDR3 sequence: CASSLRLAGIFNEQFF. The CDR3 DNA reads TGTGCCAGCAGCTTAAGGCTAGCGGGGATCTTCAATGAGCAGTTCTTC.

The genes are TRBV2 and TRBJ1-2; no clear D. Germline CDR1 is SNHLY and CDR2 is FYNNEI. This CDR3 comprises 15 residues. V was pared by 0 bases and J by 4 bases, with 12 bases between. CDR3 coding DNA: TGTGCCAGCAGTGAAGCCGGGCCCCGGGGCTATGGCTACACCTTC. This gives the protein CASSEAGPRGYGYTF. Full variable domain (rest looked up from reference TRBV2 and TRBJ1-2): EPEVTQTPSHQVTQMGQEVILRCVPISNHLYFYWYRQILGQKVEFLVSFYNNEISEKSEIFDDQFSVERPDGSNFTLKIRSTKLEDSAMYFCASSEAGPRGYGYTFGSGTRLTVV.

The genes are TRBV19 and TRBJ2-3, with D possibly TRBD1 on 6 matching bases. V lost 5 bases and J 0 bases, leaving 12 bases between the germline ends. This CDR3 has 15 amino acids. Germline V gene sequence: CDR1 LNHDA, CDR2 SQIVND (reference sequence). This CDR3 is CASSSRTVSTDTQYF. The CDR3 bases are TGTGCCAGTAGTTCTCGGACAGTTAGCACAGATACGCAGTATTTT.

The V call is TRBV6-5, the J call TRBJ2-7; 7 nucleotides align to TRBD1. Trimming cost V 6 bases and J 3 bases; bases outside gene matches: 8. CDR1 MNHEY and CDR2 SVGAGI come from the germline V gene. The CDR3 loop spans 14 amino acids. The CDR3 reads CASRLTGWGYEQYF. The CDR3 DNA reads TGTGCCAGCAGGCTGACAGGGTGGGGCTACGAGCAGTACTTC.

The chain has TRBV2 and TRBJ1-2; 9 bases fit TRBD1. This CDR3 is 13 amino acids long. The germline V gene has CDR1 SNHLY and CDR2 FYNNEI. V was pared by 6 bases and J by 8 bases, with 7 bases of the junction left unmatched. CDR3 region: CASSGGQGTGYTF. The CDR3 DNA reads TGTGCCAGCAGCGGGGGACAGGGTACAGGCTACACCTTC.

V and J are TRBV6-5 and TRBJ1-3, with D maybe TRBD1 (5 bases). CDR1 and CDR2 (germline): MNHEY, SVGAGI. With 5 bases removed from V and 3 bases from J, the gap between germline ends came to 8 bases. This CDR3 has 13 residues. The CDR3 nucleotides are TGTGCCAGCAGTCTCAGGGATGGAAACACCATATATTTT. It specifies CASSLRDGNTIYF.

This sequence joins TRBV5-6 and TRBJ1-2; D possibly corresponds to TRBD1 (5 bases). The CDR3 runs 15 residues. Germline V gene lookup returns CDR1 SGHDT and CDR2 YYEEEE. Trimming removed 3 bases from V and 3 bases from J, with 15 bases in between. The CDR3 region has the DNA TGTGCCAGCAGCTCCGCCGGGGGGGAGGACTATGGCTACACCTTC. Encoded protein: CASSSAGGEDYGYTF.

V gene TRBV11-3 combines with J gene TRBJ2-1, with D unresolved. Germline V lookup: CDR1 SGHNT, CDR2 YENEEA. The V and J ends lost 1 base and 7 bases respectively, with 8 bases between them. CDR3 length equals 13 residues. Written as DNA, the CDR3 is TGTGCCAGCAGCTTAGGGCCTGTTAATGAGCAGTTCTTC. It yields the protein CASSLGPVNEQFF. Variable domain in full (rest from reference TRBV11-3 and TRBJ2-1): EAGVVQSPRYKIIEKKQPVAFWCNPISGHNTLYWYLQNLGQGPELLIRYENEEAVDDSQLPKDRFSAERLKGVDSTLKIQPAELGDSAVYLCASSLGPVNEQFFGPGTRLTVL.

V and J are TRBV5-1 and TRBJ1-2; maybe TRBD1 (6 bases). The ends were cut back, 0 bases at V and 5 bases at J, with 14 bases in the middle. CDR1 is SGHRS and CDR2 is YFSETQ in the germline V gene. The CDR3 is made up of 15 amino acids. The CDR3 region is CASSLAGTKNYGYTF. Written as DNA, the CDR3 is TGCGCCAGCAGCTTGGCCGGGACAAAAAATTATGGCTACACCTTC.

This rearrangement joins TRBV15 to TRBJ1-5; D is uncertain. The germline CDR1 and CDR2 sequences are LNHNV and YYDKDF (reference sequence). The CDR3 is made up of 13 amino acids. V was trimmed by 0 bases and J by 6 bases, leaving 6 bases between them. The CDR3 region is CATSRDRPQPQHF. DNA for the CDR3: TGTGCCACCAGCAGAGATCGTCCTCAGCCCCAGCATTTT. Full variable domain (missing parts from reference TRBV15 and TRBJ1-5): DAMVIQNPRYQVTQFGKPVTLSCSQTLNHNVMYWYQQKSSQAPKLLFHYYDKDFNNEADTPDNFQSRRPNTSFCFLDIRSPGLGDTAMYLCATSRDRPQPQHFGDGTRLSIL.

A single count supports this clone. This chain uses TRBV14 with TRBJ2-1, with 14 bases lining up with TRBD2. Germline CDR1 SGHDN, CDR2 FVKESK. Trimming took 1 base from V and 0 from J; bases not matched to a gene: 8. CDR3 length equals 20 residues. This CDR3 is CASSQALGLAGASSYNEQFF. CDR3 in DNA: TGTGCCAGCAGCCAAGCCCTGGGACTAGCGGGGGCCAGCTCCTACAATGAGCAGTTCTTC.

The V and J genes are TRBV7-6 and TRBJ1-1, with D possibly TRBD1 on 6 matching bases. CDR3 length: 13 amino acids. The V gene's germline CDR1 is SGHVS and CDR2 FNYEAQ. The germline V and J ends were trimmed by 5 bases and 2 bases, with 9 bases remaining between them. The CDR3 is CASSADSNTEAFF. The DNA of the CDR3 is TGTGCCAGCAGCGCGGACAGTAACACTGAAGCTTTCTTT. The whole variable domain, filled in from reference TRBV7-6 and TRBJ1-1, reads GAGVSQSPRYKVTKRGQDVALRCDPISGHVSLYWYRQALGQGPEFLTYFNYEAQQDKSGLPNDRFSAERPEGSISTLTIQRTEQRDSAMYRCASSADSNTEAFFGQGTRLTVV.

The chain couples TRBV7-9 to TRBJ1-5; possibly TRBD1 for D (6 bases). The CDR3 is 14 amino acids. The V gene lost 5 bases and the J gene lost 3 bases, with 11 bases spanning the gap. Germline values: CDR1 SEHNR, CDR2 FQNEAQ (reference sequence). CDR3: CASSHGTPNQPQHF. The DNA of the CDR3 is TGTGCCAGCAGCCACGGGACACCCAATCAGCCCCAGCATTTT.